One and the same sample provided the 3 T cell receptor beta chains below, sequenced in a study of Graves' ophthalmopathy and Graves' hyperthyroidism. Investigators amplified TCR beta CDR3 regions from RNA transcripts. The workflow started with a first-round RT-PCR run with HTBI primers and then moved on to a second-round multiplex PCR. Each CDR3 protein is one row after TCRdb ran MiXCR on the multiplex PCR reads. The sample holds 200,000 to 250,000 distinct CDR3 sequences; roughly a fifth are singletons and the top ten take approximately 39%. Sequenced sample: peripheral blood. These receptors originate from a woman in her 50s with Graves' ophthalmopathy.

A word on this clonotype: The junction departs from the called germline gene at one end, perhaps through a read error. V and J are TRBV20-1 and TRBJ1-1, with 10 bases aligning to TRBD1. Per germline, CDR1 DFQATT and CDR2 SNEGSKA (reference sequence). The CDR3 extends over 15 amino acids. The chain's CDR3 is CNATGTGAMNTEAFF. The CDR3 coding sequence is TGCAATGCTACCGGGACAGGGGCCATGAACACTGAAGCTTTCTTC.

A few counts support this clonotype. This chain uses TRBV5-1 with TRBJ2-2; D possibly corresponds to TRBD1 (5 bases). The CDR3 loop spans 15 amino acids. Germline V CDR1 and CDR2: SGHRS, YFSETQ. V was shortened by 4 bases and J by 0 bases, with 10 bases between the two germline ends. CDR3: CASSTGHANTGELFF. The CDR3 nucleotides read TGCGCCAGCAGCACTGGACACGCGAACACCGGGGAGCTGTTTTTT.

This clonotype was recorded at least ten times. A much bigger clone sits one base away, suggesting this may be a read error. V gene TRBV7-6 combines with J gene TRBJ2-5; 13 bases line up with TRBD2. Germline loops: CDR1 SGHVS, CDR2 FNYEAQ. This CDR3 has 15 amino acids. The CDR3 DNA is TGTGCCAGCAGCGGGACTAGCGGGACCCAAGAGACCCCGTACTTC. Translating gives CASSGTSGTQETPYF.